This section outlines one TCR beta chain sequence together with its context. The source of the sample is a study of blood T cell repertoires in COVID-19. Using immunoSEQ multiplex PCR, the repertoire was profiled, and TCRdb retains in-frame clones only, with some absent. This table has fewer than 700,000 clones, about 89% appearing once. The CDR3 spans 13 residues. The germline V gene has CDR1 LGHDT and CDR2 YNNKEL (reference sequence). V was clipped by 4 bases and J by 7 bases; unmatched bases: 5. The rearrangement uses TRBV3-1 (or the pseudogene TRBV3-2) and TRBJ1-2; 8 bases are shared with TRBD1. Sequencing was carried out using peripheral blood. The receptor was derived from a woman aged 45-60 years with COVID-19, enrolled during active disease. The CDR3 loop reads CASSPSGTGGYTF. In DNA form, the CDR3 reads TGTGCCAGCAGCCCCTCCGGGACAGGTGGCTACACCTTC.